The 9 T cell receptor beta chains presented below share a single source sample, sequenced in a study of blood T cell repertoires in COVID-19. TCRdb's copy holds only in-frame clones and misses some; the assay was immunoSEQ multiplex PCR. The sample includes 400,000 or so clones, around 87% of them seen just once. The sequenced material came from peripheral blood. The receptors were sampled from a human donor in a cohort sampled during active COVID-19.

This sequence joins TRBV5-1 and TRBJ1-2; no reliable D call. The CDR3 consists of 14 residues. Per the germline V gene, CDR1 is SGHRS and CDR2 is YFSETQ. V lost 2 bases and J lost 4, with 12 bases in between. The CDR3 sequence is CASSLNTEIYGYTF. CDR3 coding DNA: TGCGCCAGCAGCTTAAACACCGAAATCTATGGCTACACCTTC.

J is TRBJ1-5 and V is TRBV10-1; D is ambiguous. The CDR3 loop spans 13 amino acids. Germline values: CDR1 WNHNN, CDR2 SYGVQD (reference sequence). The V gene lost 5 bases and the J gene lost 7 bases, with 12 bases spanning the gap. CDR3 DNA: TGCGCCAGCAGTCCAGACCTCGGGCAGCCCCAGCATTTT. Residues: CASSPDLGQPQHF.

The chain joins TRBV6-1 to TRBJ2-7; TRBD2 might be the D (6 bases). Looked up from germline, CDR1 is MNHNS and CDR2 is SASEGT. CDR3 length equals 16 residues. Deletions cut 0 bases from V and 0 bases from J, with 12 bases between. This CDR3 reads CASSEAGTSSSYEQYF. In DNA, the CDR3 is TGTGCCAGCAGTGAAGCGGGGACTTCAAGCTCCTACGAGCAGTACTTC.

The rearrangement links TRBV29-1 to TRBJ2-1, with TRBD2 identical over 7 bases. CDR3 size: 15 residues. The junction had 13 bases not matched to a gene; V was cut back by 7 bases and J by 4 bases. Germline V CDR1 and CDR2: SQVTM, ANQGSEA. CDR3 protein: CSAQAWGGAYNEQFF. In DNA, the CDR3 is TGCAGCGCCCAAGCCTGGGGGGGAGCTTACAATGAGCAGTTCTTC.

The V gene is TRBV12-3 or TRBV12-4, the J gene TRBJ1-1; D is perhaps TRBD1 (5 bases). The V end was cut by 10 bases, the J end by 10 bases, with 22 bases between. This CDR3 region has 13 residues. CDR3 sequence (DNA): TGTGCCACCACCAGTTTAGGGGCAAACGGAGCTTTCTTT. This encodes CATTSLGANGAFF.

The chain links TRBV19 to TRBJ1-4; 8 nucleotides line up with TRBD1. The CDR3 spans 14 residues. V lost 3 bases and J lost 5; bases outside the gene matches: 2. Germline loops: CDR1 LNHDA, CDR2 SQIVND (reference sequence). CDR3 in amino acids: CASSIQGANEKLFF. The CDR3 DNA reads as TGTGCCAGTAGTATCCAGGGGGCGAATGAAAAACTGTTTTTT.

The CDR3 is CASSLEGLGEQYF. CDR3 nucleotide sequence: TGCGCCAGCAGCTTGGAGGGACTGGGGGAGCAGTACTTC. The chain couples TRBV5-1 to TRBJ2-7; possibly TRBD2 for D (6 bases). Germline V lookup: CDR1 SGHRS, CDR2 YFSETQ. The CDR3 sequence is 13 residues long. V lost 0 bases to trimming and J lost 7 bases, with 11 bases between them. Filled out from reference TRBV5-1 and TRBJ2-7, the complete variable domain reads KAGVTQTPRYLIKTRGQQVTLSCSPISGHRSVSWYQQTPGQGLQFLFEYFSETQRNKGNFPGRFSGRQFSNSRSEMNVSTLELGDSALYLCASSLEGLGEQYFGPGTRLTVT.

The V gene is TRBV11-1, the J gene TRBJ2-5; TRBD1 aligns across 7 bases. Germline V CDR1 and CDR2: SGHAT, FQDESV (reference sequence). CDR3 length: 14 residues. Trimming removed 3 bases from V and 3 bases from J; junction bases left unmatched: 4. The CDR3 DNA reads TGTGCCAGCAGCTTCGGTACAGGGGAAGAGACCCAGTACTTC. Translating gives CASSFGTGEETQYF.

The DNA of the CDR3 is TGCGCCAGCAGCCCCGGAGGGGGCCGCTCTGGAAACACCATATATTTT. It yields the protein CASSPGGGRSGNTIYF. The rearrangement links TRBV5-1 to TRBJ1-3; 7 bases map to TRBD1. The V gene end was trimmed by 4 bases and the J gene end by 0 bases; junction bases not matched to a gene: 7. CDR1 and CDR2 (germline): SGHRS, YFSETQ. This CDR3 has 16 amino acids.